The rows below give T cell receptor beta chains drawn from one sample of a study of blood T cells in healthy people across ages. Each CDR3 protein gets one entry after TCRdb re-called the 5' RACE reads with MiXCR. The sample has about 800,000 distinct CDR3 sequences, 58% seen once. Source material: blood. The receptors were sampled from a man younger than 45 in good health. The CDR3 runs from the conserved cysteine through the conserved F or W. Each record gives: J gene, V gene, clone size, D gene, CDR3 protein, CDR3 DNA. The D gene is left open where the match is weak. For some rows the clone size is stated as once, few or many, or as a class when expanded; others skip it.

>TRBJ1-6|TRBV7-2|.|TRBD1
CASSWDRRYNSPLHF
TGTGCCAGCAGCTGGGACAGACGATATAATTCACCCCTCCACTTT
>TRBJ2-5|TRBV7-2|.|.
CASRPGASKETQYF
TGTGCCAGCAGGCCGGGGGCGAGTAAAGAGACCCAGTACTTC
>TRBJ2-3|TRBV7-9|.|.
CASRSATEVGADTQYF
TGTGCCAGCAGATCCGCCACCGAGGTTGGGGCAGATACGCAGTATTTT
>TRBJ2-1|TRBV6-5|once|.
CASSYSTAESNEQFF
TGTGCCAGCAGTTACTCAACGGCAGAATCCAATGAGCAGTTCTTC
>TRBJ2-1|TRBV20-1|few|.
CSALPMLSNYNEQFF
TGCAGTGCCCTCCCAATGCTTTCTAACTACAATGAGCAGTTCTTC
>TRBJ2-1|TRBV30|.|.
CAWSVSLRYNEQFF
TGTGCCTGGAGTGTAAGTCTGCGGTACAATGAGCAGTTCTTC
>TRBJ1-6|TRBV7-9|few|TRBD1
CASSEPPGTVNSPLHF
TGTGCCAGCAGCGAACCTCCCGGGACAGTAAATTCACCCCTCCACTTT
>TRBJ2-7|TRBV13|.|TRBD2
CASRQSGGHYEQYF
TGTGCCAGCAGGCAGAGCGGGGGGCACTACGAGCAGTACTTC
>TRBJ2-1|TRBV4-3|.|TRBD1
CASSQGDRGNEQFF
TGCGCCAGCAGCCAAGGCGACAGGGGCAATGAGCAGTTCTTC
>TRBJ2-7|TRBV29-1|.|.
CSVGGGRAPNEQYF
TGCAGCGTGGGCGGGGGCAGGGCTCCCAACGAGCAGTACTTC
>TRBJ1-2|TRBV6-5|few|TRBD1
CASKNQGANYGYTF
TGTGCCAGCAAGAATCAGGGGGCTAACTATGGCTACACCTTC
>TRBJ1-4|TRBV4-2|.|.
CASSQEATYDATNEKLFF
TGTGCCAGCAGCCAAGAGGCGACTTACGATGCAACTAATGAAAAACTGTTTTTT
>TRBJ2-4|TRBV7-2|.|.
CASSLYNSVAKNIQYF
TGTGCCAGCAGCCTATACAATAGCGTAGCCAAAAACATTCAGTACTTC
>TRBJ2-7|TRBV6-6|few|.
CASTPGDGKQYF
TGTGCCAGCACCCCGGGAGACGGGAAGCAGTACTTC
>TRBJ2-5|TRBV29-1|.|.
CSVEEGRETQYF
TGCAGCGTTGAAGAGGGCCGGGAGACCCAGTACTTC
>TRBJ1-2|TRBV7-2|.|TRBD1
CASSLGDRGANYGYTF
TGTGCCAGCAGCTTAGGGGACAGGGGGGCAAACTATGGCTACACCTTC
>TRBJ2-5|TRBV7-2|.|.
CASSLGPRDGEQYF
TGTGCCAGCAGCTTAGGTCCCAGGGACGGGGAGCAGTACTTC
>TRBJ2-5|TRBV11-2|.|.
CASSSFLRDGYVQETQYF
TGTGCCAGCAGCTCCTTTCTTCGGGACGGGTACGTGCAAGAGACCCAGTACTTC
>TRBJ1-1|TRBV10-1|.|.
CASNIPHRVHTEAFF
TGCGCCAGCAATATCCCCCATAGGGTCCACACTGAAGCTTTCTTT
>TRBJ1-2|TRBV6-6|.|TRBD1
CASSRGDREKRYGYTF
TGTGCCAGCAGTAGAGGGGACAGGGAAAAACGATATGGCTACACCTTC
>TRBJ2-7|TRBV28|.|.
CASNSGVGEQYF
TGTGCCAGCAATTCAGGGGTGGGTGAGCAGTACTTC
>TRBJ2-7|TRBV5-1|.|.
CASSSPPRQYF
TGCGCCAGCAGCTCCCCGCCCAGGCAGTACTTC
>TRBJ2-5|TRBV10-3|.|.
CAISGLGVDNEQYF
TGTGCCATCAGTGGGCTAGGTGTAGACAATGAGCAGTACTTC
>TRBJ2-5|TRBV15|.|.
CATSRDSSRDETQYF
TGTGCCACCAGCAGAGATTCGAGCAGGGACGAGACCCAGTACTTC
>TRBJ2-1|TRBV3-1|.|.
CASSQQGPLYNEQFF
TGTGCCAGCAGCCAACAGGGGCCCCTTTACAATGAGCAGTTCTTC
>TRBJ2-3|TRBV15|.|TRBD1
CATSRDFGTGADTQYF
TGTGCCACCAGCAGAGATTTTGGGACAGGGGCAGATACGCAGTATTTT
>TRBJ1-5|TRBV28|few|.
CASSLTGYNQPQHF
TGTGCCAGCAGTTTGACGGGCTACAATCAGCCCCAGCATTTT
>TRBJ2-7|TRBV28|.|TRBD2
CASTRLAGGGSYEQYF
TGTGCCAGCACAAGACTAGCGGGAGGAGGCTCCTACGAGCAGTACTTC
>TRBJ1-2|TRBV5-1|.|.
CASSQPGQWYGYTF
TGCGCCAGCAGCCAGCCGGGGCAATGGTATGGCTACACCTTC
>TRBJ2-1|TRBV9|.|.
CASSARLGDCNEQFF
TGTGCCAGCAGCGCCCGACTAGGGGACTGCAATGAGCAGTTCTTC
>TRBJ1-2|TRBV14|.|.
CARRHAPGYGYTF
TGTGCCAGAAGACATGCTCCGGGCTATGGCTACACCTTC
>TRBJ1-2|TRBV4-2|.|.
CASSQEQQGVYGYTF
TGTGCCAGCAGCCAAGAACAGCAGGGAGTCTATGGCTACACCTTC
>TRBJ1-5|TRBV29-1|.|.
CSVMWGIGQPQHF
TGCAGCGTAATGTGGGGAATCGGACAGCCCCAGCATTTT
>TRBJ1-2|TRBV19|.|.
CASSIAGAEANYGYTF
TGTGCCAGTAGTATTGCCGGGGCGGAGGCTAACTATGGCTACACCTTC
>TRBJ1-1|TRBV4-2|few|.
CASSRRQGNTEAFF
TGTGCCAGCAGCCGGAGGCAGGGGAACACTGAAGCTTTCTTT
>TRBJ2-7|TRBV20-1|few|TRBD1
CSAALPGGVYEQYF
TGCAGTGCTGCTCTGCCAGGGGGCGTCTACGAGCAGTACTTC